A selection of T cell receptor beta chains follows, all from one sample in a study of blood T cells in healthy people across ages. MiXCR, run by TCRdb on the 5' RACE reads, gives a single entry per CDR3 protein. The table lists about 1.4 million distinct CDR3 sequences, approximately 63% of them singletons, with under 8.5% in the top ten. Sequences were obtained from blood. The receptors were sampled from a man between 18 and 29 years old in good health. Both conserved end residues are part of each CDR3. D genes are given only for firm matches. Clone size is not always given. Where it is, it says once, few, many or a class for expanded clones.

TRBV12-3/TRBV12-4	NA	TRBJ2-3	TRBD1	CASQKTGGTDTQYF	TGTGCCAGCCAGAAAACAGGGGGCACAGATACGCAGTATTTT
TRBV5-5	NA	TRBJ2-7	NA	CASSPLRKTGRGYEQYF	TGTGCCAGCAGCCCGCTCAGGAAAACCGGTAGGGGCTACGAGCAGTACTTC
TRBV10-3	NA	TRBJ2-3	TRBD1	CAISEATGAADTQYF	TGTGCCATCAGTGAGGCGACAGGGGCGGCAGATACGCAGTATTTT
TRBV28	few	TRBJ1-6	NA	CASGYNSPLHF	TGTGCCAGCGGTTATAATTCACCCCTCCACTTT
TRBV3-1	NA	TRBJ2-5	TRBD2	CASSQVVLAGLETQYF	TGTGCCAGCAGCCAAGTAGTACTAGCGGGTTTGGAGACCCAGTACTTC
TRBV4-1	NA	TRBJ2-3	NA	CASTGSSDTQYF	TGCGCCAGCACGGGGAGCTCAGATACGCAGTATTTT
TRBV27	NA	TRBJ2-5	NA	CASSTNQPQETQYF	TGTGCCAGCAGTACCAACCAACCTCAAGAGACCCAGTACTTC
TRBV6-6	once	TRBJ2-3	NA	CASMRLTDTQYF	TGTGCCAGCATGCGCCTCACAGATACGCAGTATTTT
TRBV27	NA	TRBJ2-3	NA	CASSLGTFDTQYF	TGTGCCAGCAGTTTAGGGACTTTCGATACGCAGTATTTT
TRBV6-6	few	TRBJ2-7	NA	CASSYLAGVSYEQYF	TGTGCCAGCAGTTACTTGGCAGGCGTCTCCTACGAGCAGTACTTC
TRBV7-2	few	TRBJ2-7	NA	CASSLGGALSSYEQYF	TGTGCCAGCAGCTTGGGGGGGGCCCTGAGCTCCTACGAGCAGTACTTC
TRBV4-2	NA	TRBJ2-1	NA	CASTQRGNYNEQFF	TGTGCCAGCACCCAAAGGGGGAACTACAATGAGCAGTTCTTC
TRBV12-3/TRBV12-4	NA	TRBJ1-2	NA	CASSLGAGRTGYTF	TGTGCCAGCAGTTTAGGGGCAGGACGGACTGGCTACACCTTC
TRBV5-1	NA	TRBJ2-7	NA	CASSEGLSTYEQYF	TGCGCCAGCAGCGAGGGACTTTCCACCTACGAGCAGTACTTC
TRBV14	NA	TRBJ1-1	NA	CASTSQPSDPEAFF	TGTGCCAGCACCTCCCAACCCAGCGACCCTGAAGCTTTCTTT
TRBV2	NA	TRBJ1-1	NA	CASSEAEQLNRVVAFF	TGTGCCAGCAGTGAAGCGGAACAGCTCAATCGGGTGGTAGCTTTCTTT
TRBV20-1	NA	TRBJ2-7	NA	CSARDLDRPDEQYF	TGCAGTGCTAGAGATTTGGACAGACCCGACGAGCAGTACTTC
TRBV4-1	NA	TRBJ1-3	NA	CASSQDVGDSGNTIYF	TGCGCCAGCAGCCAAGACGTGGGAGACTCTGGAAACACCATATATTTT
TRBV7-6	few	TRBJ2-6	NA	CASSSEGSGANVLTF	TGTGCCAGCAGCTCCGAGGGGTCTGGGGCCAACGTCCTGACTTTC
TRBV6-5	NA	TRBJ2-4	TRBD2	CASSYSGLSGRAKNIQYF	TGTGCCAGCAGTTACTCGGGGTTAAGCGGGAGGGCCAAAAACATTCAGTACTTC
TRBV20-1	NA	TRBJ2-4	NA	CSAGGAGGIAKNIQYF	TGCAGTGCTGGAGGGGCGGGCGGAATAGCCAAAAACATTCAGTACTTC
TRBV7-9	NA	TRBJ1-2	TRBD1	CASSLRSPGQGNHGYTF	TGTGCCAGCAGCTTGAGATCTCCGGGACAGGGAAATCATGGCTACACCTTC
TRBV28	NA	TRBJ2-7	NA	CASSDDLRKTYF	TGTGCCAGCAGTGATGACTTAAGAAAGACGTACTTC
TRBV7-2	NA	TRBJ2-3	NA	CASSLAGRGNPLAQYF	TGTGCCAGCAGCTTAGCCGGACGGGGCAATCCGTTGGCGCAGTATTTT
TRBV5-1	NA	TRBJ2-4	NA	CASSFNRDPGNIQYF	TGCGCCAGCAGCTTTAACAGGGATCCCGGAAACATTCAGTACTTC
TRBV29-1	NA	TRBJ1-5	NA	CSVRQPGPNQPQHF	TGCAGCGTTCGACAACCCGGGCCCAATCAGCCCCAGCATTTT